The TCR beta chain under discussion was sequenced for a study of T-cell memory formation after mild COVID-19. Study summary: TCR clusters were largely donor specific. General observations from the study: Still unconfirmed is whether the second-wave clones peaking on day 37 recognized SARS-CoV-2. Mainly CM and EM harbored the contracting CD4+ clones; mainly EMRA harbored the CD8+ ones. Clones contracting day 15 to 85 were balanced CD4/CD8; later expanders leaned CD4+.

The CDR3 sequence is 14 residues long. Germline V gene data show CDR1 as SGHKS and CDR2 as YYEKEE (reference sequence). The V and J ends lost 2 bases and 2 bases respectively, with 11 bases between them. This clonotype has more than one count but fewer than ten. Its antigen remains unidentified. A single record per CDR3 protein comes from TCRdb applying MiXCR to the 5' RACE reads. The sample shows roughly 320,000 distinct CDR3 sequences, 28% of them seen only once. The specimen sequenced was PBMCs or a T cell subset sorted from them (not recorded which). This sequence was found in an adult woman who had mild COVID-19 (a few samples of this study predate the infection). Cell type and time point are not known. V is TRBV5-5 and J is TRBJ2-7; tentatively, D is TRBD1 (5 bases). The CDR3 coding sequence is TGTGCCAGCAGCTTCAGGGCGGTTACCTACGAGCAGTACTTC. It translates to CASSFRAVTYEQYF.